These 7 T cell receptor beta chains originate from one sample sequenced in a study of T cell changes during pregnancy in multiple sclerosis. Generated by immunoSEQ multiplex PCR, the TCRdb table keeps only in-frame clones and is missing some. Of around 63,000 clones listed, around 92% are singletons. The material sequenced was CD8+ T cells from peripheral blood mononuclear cells, taken in the third trimester of pregnancy. All receptors come from a female donor in good health, enrolled as a control in a pregnancy study.

The chain joins TRBV6-6 to TRBJ2-2; TRBD1 is a possible D gene (6 bases). V lost 6 bases and J lost 3, with 14 bases in between. The CDR3 totals 15 residues. In germline, CDR1 is MNHNY, CDR2 SVGAGI (reference sequence). CDR3 nucleotides: TGTGCCAGCAGCTCGGACAGCCCACACACCGGGGAGCTGTTTTTT. Translating it yields CASSSDSPHTGELFF.

The chain couples TRBV5-6 to TRBJ2-7; no reliable D call. V lost 6 bases, J lost 1 base, and 11 bases lay in between. CDR3 length: 13 amino acids. The germline CDR1 and CDR2 sequences are SGHDT and YYEEEE. CDR3 region: CASNPGTSYEQYF. CDR3 bases: TGTGCCAGCAACCCTGGCACATCCTACGAGCAGTACTTC.

This chain connects TRBV30 to TRBJ2-7, with a tentative D call TRBD2 (6 bases). The CDR3 sequence is 13 residues long. CDR1 is GTSNPN, CDR2 SVGIG, per germline (reference sequence). V lost 0 bases, J lost 6 bases, and 12 bases lay in between. The chain's CDR3 is CAWSVLWEAEQYF. The CDR3 nucleotides read TGTGCCTGGAGTGTACTTTGGGAGGCCGAGCAGTACTTC.

The chain couples TRBV27 to TRBJ2-1; 9 bases are shared with TRBD2. The trim removed 8 bases at V and 7 bases at J, leaving 9 bases unmatched. In germline, CDR1 is MNHEY, CDR2 SMNVEV (reference sequence). The CDR3 sequence is 14 residues long. The CDR3 here is CASLPGLAGNEQFF. The DNA of the CDR3 is TGTGCCAGCCTCCCGGGGCTAGCGGGAAATGAGCAGTTCTTC.

J is TRBJ1-2 and V is TRBV27; 7 bases align to TRBD1. V was clipped by 6 bases and J by 5 bases; unmatched bases: 3. Germline V gene lookup returns CDR1 MNHEY and CDR2 SMNVEV (reference sequence). This CDR3 comprises 12 residues. The CDR3 is CASSRGFYGYTF. The CDR3 DNA is TGTGCCAGCAGCAGGGGGTTTTATGGCTACACCTTC.

The V gene is TRBV21-1, the J gene TRBJ2-7; the table's D gene call, TRBD1, was not cross checked with the DNA. TRBV21-1 is assigned pseudogene status. The CDR3 covers 16 residues. CDR3 DNA: TGTGCCAGCAGCAAAGACAGGACCCTAGATACCTACGAGCAGTACTTC. It yields the protein CASSKDRTLDTYEQYF.

The V call is TRBV6-4, the J call TRBJ2-3; TRBD2 agrees at 13 bases. Germline CDR1 MRHNA, CDR2 SNTAGT. V was pared by 5 bases and J by 4 bases, with 6 bases of the junction left unmatched. The CDR3 totals 16 residues. CDR3 sequence reads: CASSQTGTSGADTQYF. CDR3 coding DNA: TGTGCCAGCAGTCAAACCGGGACTAGCGGGGCAGATACGCAGTATTTT.